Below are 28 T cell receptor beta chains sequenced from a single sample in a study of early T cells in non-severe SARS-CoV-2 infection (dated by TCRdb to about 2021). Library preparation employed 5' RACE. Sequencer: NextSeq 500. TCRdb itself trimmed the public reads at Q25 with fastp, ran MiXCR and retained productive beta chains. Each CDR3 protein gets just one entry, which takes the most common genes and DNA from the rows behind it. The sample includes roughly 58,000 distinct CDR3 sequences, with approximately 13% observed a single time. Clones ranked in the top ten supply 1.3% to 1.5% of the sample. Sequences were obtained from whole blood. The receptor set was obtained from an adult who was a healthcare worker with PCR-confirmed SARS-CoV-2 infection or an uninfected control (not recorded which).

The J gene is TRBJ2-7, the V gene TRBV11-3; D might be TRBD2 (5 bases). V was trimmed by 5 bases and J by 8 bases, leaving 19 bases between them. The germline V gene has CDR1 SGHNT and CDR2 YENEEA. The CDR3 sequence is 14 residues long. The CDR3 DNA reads TGTGCCAGCAGCCCCGGGCGGGTGAGCCGCCAGCAGTACTTC. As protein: CASSPGRVSRQQYF.

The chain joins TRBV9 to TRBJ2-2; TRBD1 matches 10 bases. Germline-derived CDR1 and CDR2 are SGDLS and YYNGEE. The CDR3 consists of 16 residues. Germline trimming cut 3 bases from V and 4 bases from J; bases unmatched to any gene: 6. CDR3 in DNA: TGTGCCAGCAGCGCGACTCGGGACAGGGGCACCGGGGAGCTGTTTTTT. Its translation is CASSATRDRGTGELFF.

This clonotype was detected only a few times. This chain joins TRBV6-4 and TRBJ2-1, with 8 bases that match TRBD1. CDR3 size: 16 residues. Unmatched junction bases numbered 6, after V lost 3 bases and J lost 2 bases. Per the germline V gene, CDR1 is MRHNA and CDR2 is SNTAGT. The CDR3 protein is CASSESGTGAYNEQFF. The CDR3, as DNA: TGTGCCAGCAGTGAGTCTGGGACAGGCGCCTACAATGAGCAGTTCTTC.

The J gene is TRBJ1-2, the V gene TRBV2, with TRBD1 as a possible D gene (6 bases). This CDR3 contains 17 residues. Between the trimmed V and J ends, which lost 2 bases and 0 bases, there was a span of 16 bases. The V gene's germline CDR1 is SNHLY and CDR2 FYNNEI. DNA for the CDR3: TGTGCCAGCAGTGAATTCGGTGGACAGCTTGCTAACTATGGCTACACCTTC. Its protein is CASSEFGGQLANYGYTF.

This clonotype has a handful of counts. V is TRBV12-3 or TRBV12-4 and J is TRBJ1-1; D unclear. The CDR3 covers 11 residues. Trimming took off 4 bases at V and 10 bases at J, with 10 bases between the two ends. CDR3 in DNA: TGTGCCAGCAGTTCGAGGACGGTAGCTTTCTTT. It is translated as CASSSRTVAFF.

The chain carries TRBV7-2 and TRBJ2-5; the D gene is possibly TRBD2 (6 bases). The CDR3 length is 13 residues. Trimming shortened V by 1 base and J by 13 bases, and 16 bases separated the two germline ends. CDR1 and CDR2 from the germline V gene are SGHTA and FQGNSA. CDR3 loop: CASSLEGLHTTYF. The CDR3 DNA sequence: TGTGCCAGCAGCTTAGAGGGACTTCACACCACGTACTTC.

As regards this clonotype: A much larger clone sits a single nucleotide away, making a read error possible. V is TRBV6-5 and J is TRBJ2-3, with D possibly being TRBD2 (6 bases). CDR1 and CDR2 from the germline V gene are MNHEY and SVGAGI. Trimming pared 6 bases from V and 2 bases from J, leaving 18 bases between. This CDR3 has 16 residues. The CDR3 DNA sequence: TGTGCCAGCAGAACTACTATTAGCGGATACACAGATACGCAGTATTTT. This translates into CASRTTISGYTDTQYF.

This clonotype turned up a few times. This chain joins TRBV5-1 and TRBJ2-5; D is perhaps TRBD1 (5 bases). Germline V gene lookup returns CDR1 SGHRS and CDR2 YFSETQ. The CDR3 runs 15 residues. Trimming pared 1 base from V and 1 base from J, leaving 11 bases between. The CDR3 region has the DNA TGCGCCAGCAGCTTGTTTCCAGGGTTCCAAGAGACCCAGTACTTC. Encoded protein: CASSLFPGFQETQYF. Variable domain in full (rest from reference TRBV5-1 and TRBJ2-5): KAGVTQTPRYLIKTRGQQVTLSCSPISGHRSVSWYQQTPGQGLQFLFEYFSETQRNKGNFPGRFSGRQFSNSRSEMNVSTLELGDSALYLCASSLFPGFQETQYFGPGTRLLVL.

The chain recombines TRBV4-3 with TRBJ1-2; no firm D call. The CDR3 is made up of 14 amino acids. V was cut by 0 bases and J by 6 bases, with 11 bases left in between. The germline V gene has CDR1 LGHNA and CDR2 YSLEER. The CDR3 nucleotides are TGCGCCAGCAGCCAAGATCCTGGGGATGATGGCTACACCTTC. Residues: CASSQDPGDDGYTF.

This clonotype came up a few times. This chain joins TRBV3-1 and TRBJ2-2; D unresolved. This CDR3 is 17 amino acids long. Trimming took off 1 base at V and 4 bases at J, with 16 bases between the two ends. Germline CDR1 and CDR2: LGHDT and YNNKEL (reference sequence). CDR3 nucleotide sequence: TGTGCCAGCAGCCAAGGGTTCAGCCGGTACCGCACCGGGGAGCTGTTTTTT. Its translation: CASSQGFSRYRTGELFF.

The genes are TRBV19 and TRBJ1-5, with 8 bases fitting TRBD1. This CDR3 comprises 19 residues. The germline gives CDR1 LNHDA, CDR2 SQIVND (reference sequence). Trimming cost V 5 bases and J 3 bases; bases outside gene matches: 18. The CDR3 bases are TGTGCCAGTAGTCCCCGGGACAGGACAACAATGATACCCAATCAGCCCCAGCATTTT. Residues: CASSPRDRTTMIPNQPQHF. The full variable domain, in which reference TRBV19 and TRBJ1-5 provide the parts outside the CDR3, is DGGITQSPKYLFRKEGQNVTLSCEQNLNHDAMYWYRQDPGQGLRLIYYSQIVNDFQKGDIAEGYSVSREKKESFPLTVTSAQKNPTAFYLCASSPRDRTTMIPNQPQHFGDGTRLSIL.

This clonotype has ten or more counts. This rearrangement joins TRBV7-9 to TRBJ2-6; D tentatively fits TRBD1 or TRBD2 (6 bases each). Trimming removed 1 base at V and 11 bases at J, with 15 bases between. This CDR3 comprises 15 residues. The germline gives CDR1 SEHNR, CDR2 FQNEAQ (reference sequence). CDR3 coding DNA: TGTGCCAGCAGCTTAGAATGGGGGGCGCATTACGTCCTGACTTTC. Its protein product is CASSLEWGAHYVLTF. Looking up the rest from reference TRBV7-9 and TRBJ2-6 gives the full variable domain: DTGVSQNPRHKITKRGQNVTFRCDPISEHNRLYWYRQTLGQGPEFLTYFQNEAQLEKSRLLSDRFSAERPKGSFSTLEIQRTEQGDSAMYLCASSLEWGAHYVLTFGAGSRLTVL.

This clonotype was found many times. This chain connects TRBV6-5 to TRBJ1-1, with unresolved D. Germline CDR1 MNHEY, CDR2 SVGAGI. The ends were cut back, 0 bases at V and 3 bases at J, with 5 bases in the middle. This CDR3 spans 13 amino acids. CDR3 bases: TGTGCCAGCAGTTACTCGAAGCACACTGAAGCTTTCTTT. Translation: CASSYSKHTEAFF.

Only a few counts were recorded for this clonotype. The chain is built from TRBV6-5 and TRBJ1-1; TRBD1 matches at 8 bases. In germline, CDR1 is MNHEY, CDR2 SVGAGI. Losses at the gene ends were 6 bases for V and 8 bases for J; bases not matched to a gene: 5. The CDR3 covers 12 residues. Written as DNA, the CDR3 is TGTGCCAGCAGGGACCGGGACAGGGAAGCTTTCTTT. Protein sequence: CASRDRDREAFF.

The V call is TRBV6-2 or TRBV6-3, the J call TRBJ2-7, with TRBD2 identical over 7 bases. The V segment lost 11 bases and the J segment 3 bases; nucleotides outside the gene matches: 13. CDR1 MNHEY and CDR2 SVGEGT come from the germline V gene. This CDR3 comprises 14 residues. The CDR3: CAFEKRGVNYEQYF. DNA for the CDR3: TGTGCCTTTGAAAAGCGGGGCGTTAACTACGAGCAGTACTTC.

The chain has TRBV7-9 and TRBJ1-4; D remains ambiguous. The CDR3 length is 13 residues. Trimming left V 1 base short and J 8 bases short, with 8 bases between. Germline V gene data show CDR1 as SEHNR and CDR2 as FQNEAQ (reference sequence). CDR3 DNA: TGTGCCAGCAGCTTAGAGGACGTAGAAAAACTGTTTTTT. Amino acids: CASSLEDVEKLFF. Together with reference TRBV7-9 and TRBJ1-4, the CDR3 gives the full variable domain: DTGVSQNPRHKITKRGQNVTFRCDPISEHNRLYWYRQTLGQGPEFLTYFQNEAQLEKSRLLSDRFSAERPKGSFSTLEIQRTEQGDSAMYLCASSLEDVEKLFFGSGTQLSVL.

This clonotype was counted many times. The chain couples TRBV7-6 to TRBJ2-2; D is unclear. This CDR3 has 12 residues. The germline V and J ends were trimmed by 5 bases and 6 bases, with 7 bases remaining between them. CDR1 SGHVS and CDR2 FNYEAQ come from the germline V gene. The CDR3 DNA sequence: TGTGCCAGCAGCCCGGACGCCGGGGAGCTGTTTTTT. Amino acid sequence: CASSPDAGELFF.

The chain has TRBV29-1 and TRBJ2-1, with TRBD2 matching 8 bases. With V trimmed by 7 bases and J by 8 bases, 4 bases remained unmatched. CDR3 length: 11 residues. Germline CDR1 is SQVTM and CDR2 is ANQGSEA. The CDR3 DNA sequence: TGCAGCGCCGGACTAGCCTATGAGCAGTTCTTC. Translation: CSAGLAYEQFF.

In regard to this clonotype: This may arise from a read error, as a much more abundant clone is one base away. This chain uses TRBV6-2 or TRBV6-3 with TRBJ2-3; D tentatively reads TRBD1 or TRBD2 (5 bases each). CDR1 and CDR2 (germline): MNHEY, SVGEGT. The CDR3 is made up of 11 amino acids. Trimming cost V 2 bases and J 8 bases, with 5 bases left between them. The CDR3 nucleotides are TGTGCCAGCAGTTACGGGGGTACGCAGTATTTT. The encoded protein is CASSYGGTQYF.

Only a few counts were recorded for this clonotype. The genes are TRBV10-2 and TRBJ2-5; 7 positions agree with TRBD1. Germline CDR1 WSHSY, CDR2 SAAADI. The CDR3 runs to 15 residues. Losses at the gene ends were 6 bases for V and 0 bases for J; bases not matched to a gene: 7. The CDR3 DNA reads TGCGCCAGCAGGCGAGGGGGCGCGTACCAAGAGACCCAGTACTTC. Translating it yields CASRRGGAYQETQYF.

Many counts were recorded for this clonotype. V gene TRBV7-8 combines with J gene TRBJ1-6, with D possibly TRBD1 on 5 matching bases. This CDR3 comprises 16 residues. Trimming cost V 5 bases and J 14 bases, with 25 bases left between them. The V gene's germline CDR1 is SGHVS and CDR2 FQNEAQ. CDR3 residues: CASSPKAGTHGVALHF. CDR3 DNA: TGTGCCAGCAGCCCGAAGGCCGGGACGCATGGGGTAGCCCTCCACTTT.

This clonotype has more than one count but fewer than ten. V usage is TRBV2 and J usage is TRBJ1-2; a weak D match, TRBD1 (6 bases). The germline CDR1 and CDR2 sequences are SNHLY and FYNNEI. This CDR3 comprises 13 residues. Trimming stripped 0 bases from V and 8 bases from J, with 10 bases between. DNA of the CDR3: TGTGCCAGCAGTGAAGCAGGGGGTGAAGGCTACACCTTC. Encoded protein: CASSEAGGEGYTF.

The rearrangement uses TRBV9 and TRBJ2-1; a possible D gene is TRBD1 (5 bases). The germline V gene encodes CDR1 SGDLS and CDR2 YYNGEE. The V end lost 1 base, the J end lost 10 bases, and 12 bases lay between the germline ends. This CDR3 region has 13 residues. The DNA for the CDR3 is TGTGCCAGCAGCGTACAGGGCTCCTCGGAGCAGTTCTTC. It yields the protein CASSVQGSSEQFF.

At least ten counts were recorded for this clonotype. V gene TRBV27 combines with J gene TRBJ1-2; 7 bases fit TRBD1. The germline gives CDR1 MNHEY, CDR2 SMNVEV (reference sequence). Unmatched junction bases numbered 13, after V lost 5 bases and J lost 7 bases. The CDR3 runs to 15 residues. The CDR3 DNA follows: TGTGCCAGCAGTCCGGGAGGACAGGCAAGGCGTGGCTACACCTTC. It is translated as CASSPGGQARRGYTF.

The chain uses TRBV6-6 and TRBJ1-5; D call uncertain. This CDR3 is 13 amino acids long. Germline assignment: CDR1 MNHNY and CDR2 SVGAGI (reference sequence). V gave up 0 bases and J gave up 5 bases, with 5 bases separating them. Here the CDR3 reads CASSYSKYQPQHF. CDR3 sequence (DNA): TGTGCCAGCAGTTACTCGAAGTATCAGCCCCAGCATTTT.

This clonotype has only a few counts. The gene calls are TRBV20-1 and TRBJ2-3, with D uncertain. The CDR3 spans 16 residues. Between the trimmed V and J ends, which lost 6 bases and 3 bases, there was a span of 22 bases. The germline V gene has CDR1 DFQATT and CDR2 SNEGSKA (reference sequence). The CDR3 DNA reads TGCAGTGCGGCCCCGCGAACCTCATCTCGAACAGATACGCAGTATTTT. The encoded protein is CSAAPRTSSRTDTQYF.

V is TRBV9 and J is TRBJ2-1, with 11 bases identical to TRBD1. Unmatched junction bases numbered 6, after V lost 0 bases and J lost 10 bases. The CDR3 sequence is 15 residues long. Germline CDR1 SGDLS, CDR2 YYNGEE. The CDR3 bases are TGTGCCAGCAGCGTAGGCGGGACAGGGGGGCGAGAGCAGTTCTTC. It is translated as CASSVGGTGGREQFF.

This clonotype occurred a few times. CDR3: CASSLGFSYNEQFF. CDR3 bases: TGTGCCAGCAGCTTAGGGTTTTCCTACAATGAGCAGTTCTTC. This chain joins TRBV5-8 and TRBJ2-1; D is unclear. This CDR3 has 14 amino acids. V was trimmed by 2 bases and J by 1 base, leaving 7 bases between them. CDR1 is SGHTS and CDR2 is YDEGEE in the germline V gene.